Listed here is a single TCR beta chain. The antigen is not known. Trimming took off 6 bases at V and 3 bases at J, with 13 bases between the two ends. CDR1 and CDR2 from the germline V gene are SGHRS and YFSETQ. The CDR3 runs 14 residues. This sample is part of a study of T cell clones after liver transplantation. Turning to the study itself: Timepoints were pre-transplant, pre-withdrawal, and after withdrawal was completed or failed.

Study-wide results and caveats: Post-transplant, graft-donor-reactive CD4 TCRbeta sequences in blood dropped significantly in most of the 8 subjects.

Only in-frame clones appear in the TCRdb table, and some are missing; sequencing was by immunoSEQ multiplex PCR. The sample has under 150,000 clones; 90% are singletons. This rearrangement joins TRBV5-1 to TRBJ2-1; TRBD1 might be the D (5 bases). The sequence derives from a human patient who received a liver transplant. Some T cells may have come from the graft donor. The sample consisted of CD4+ T cells from blood, taken 12 months after liver transplant. CDR3 in amino acids: CASTPQGNYNEQFF. In DNA form, the CDR3 reads TGCGCCAGCACACCGCAGGGAAACTACAATGAGCAGTTCTTC.